The clone carrying this TCR beta chain came up many times. Unique molecular identifiers were incorporated when the TCRbeta library was constructed. TCRdb re-called the PCR reads with MiXCR, one entry per CDR3 protein. The sample has about 370,000 distinct CDR3 sequences, around 21% seen once; the top ten hold 3.8%. Germline CDR1 is MNHNS and CDR2 is SASEGT. Germline trimming cut 7 bases from V and 1 base from J; bases unmatched to any gene: 5. CDR3 size: 16 residues. The data derive from a study of T-cell reconstitution after alpha-beta-depleted transplantation in children. V is TRBV6-1 and J is TRBJ2-1; 12 bases are a match to TRBD2. Material: PBMCs from the stem cell graft donor, obtained from the stem cell graft. This receptor was taken from a human donor who donated a stem cell graft to a child with acute myeloid leukemia. CDR3 DNA: TGTGCCAGCACCCCGACTAGCGGGAGTTCCTACAATGAGCAGTTCTTC. Its protein product is CASTPTSGSSYNEQFF.